A single sample is the source of the 5 T cell receptor beta chains below, sequenced in a study of T cell responses to AZD1222 COVID-19 vaccine. Repertoires were generated with immunoSEQ multiplex PCR, while TCRdb's copy carries only in-frame clones and drops some. Among fewer than 120,000 clones listed, 85% to 95% were seen once. The sequencing used peripheral blood, collected on day 0 of AZD1222 vaccination. The receptors stem from an adult in good health.

This rearrangement joins TRBV7-8 to TRBJ2-5, with 9 bases fitting TRBD1. CDR1 and CDR2 (germline): SGHVS, FQNEAQ. Trimming cost V 5 bases and J 3 bases; bases outside gene matches: 16. The CDR3 runs to 18 residues. CDR3 bases: TGTGCCAGCAGCCCCCCCCGGCGGGGACAGGGTCCCAAAGAGACCCAGTACTTC. Residues: CASSPPRRGQGPKETQYF.

CDR3 protein: CASSPTGTGRSPLHF. The CDR3 DNA follows: TGTGCCAGCAGCCCCACAGGGACTGGGCGTTCACCCCTCCACTTT. The gene calls are TRBV3-1 (or the pseudogene TRBV3-2) and TRBJ1-6; possible D gene TRBD1, 6 bases. Germline V gene data show CDR1 as LGHDT and CDR2 as YNNKEL (reference sequence). This CDR3 is built from 15 residues. The V end was cut by 4 bases, the J end by 9 bases, with 16 bases between.

The CDR3, as DNA: TGTGCCAGCAGTGAAGTCGTGGGGGGTAACTATGGCTACACCTTC. Amino acids: CASSEVVGGNYGYTF. The chain uses TRBV6-1 and TRBJ1-2; a possible D gene is TRBD1 (5 bases). The CDR3 loop spans 15 amino acids. Germline-derived CDR1 and CDR2 are MNHNS and SASEGT. With 1 base removed from V and 1 base from J, the gap between germline ends came to 10 bases.

The chain uses TRBV6-5 and TRBJ1-2; weak D call: TRBD1 (6 bases). The CDR3 runs to 16 residues. CDR1 is MNHEY and CDR2 is SVGAGI in the germline V gene. V lost 0 bases and J 0 bases, leaving 11 bases between the germline ends. The CDR3 DNA is TGTGCCAGCAGTTACTCGGGGGGGCAATCTAACTATGGCTACACCTTC. It yields the protein CASSYSGGQSNYGYTF.

The V call is TRBV5-7, the J call TRBJ1-6; 8 bases match TRBD1. TRBV5-7 has ORF status, its function being uncertain. V gave up 5 bases and J gave up 2 bases; unmatched junction bases: 9. The CDR3 extends over 17 amino acids. CDR3 sequence (DNA): TGTGCCAGCAGTTTCAACAGGGGGAAAGCCTATAATTCACCCCTCCACTTT. This encodes CASSFNRGKAYNSPLHF.